This passage covers 16 T cell receptor beta chains from one sample sequenced in a study of cytomegalovirus exposure and HLA in healthy donors. The study ran its PCR with 60 Vbeta and 13 Jbeta primers. Assay: immunoSEQ multiplex PCR; the TCRdb copy retains only in-frame clones and omits some. The sample contains under 200,000 clones, approximately 59% of which appear only once. The specimen was PBMCs. All receptors derive from a man aged 35 to 55 in good health and CMV-seronegative.

This clone was seen more than once but under ten times. This chain joins TRBV30 and TRBJ2-3; 9 positions agree with TRBD2. Germline assignment: CDR1 GTSNPN and CDR2 SVGIG (reference sequence). After removal of 2 bases from V and 0 bases from J, the junction contained 3 bases not matched to a gene. The CDR3 runs to 15 residues. DNA for the CDR3: TGTGCCTGGAGTTCCAGCGGGAGGAGCACAGATACGCAGTATTTT. Encoded protein: CAWSSSGRSTDTQYF. Variable domain in full (rest from reference TRBV30 and TRBJ2-3): SQTIHQWPATLVQPVGSPLSLECTVEGTSNPNLYWYRQAAGRGLQLLFYSVGIGQISSEVPQNLSASRPQDRQFILSSKKLLLSDSGFYLCAWSSSGRSTDTQYFGPGTRLTVL.

This clone was observed once. The chain carries TRBV2 and TRBJ2-5; 9 nucleotides line up with TRBD1. The J call may be incorrect, as the DNA end agrees better with TRBJ2-7. From germline, CDR1 is SNHLY and CDR2 FYNNEI. This CDR3 has 14 amino acids. CDR3 in DNA: TGTGCCAGCACCTGGGGGACAGGGAATGACGAGCAGTACTTC. This encodes CASTWGTGNDEQYF.

This rearrangement joins TRBV7-2 to TRBJ2-3; unclear D gene. CDR1 is SGHTA and CDR2 is FQGNSA in the germline V gene. V was cut by 4 bases and J by 9 bases, with 8 bases left in between. The CDR3 is 11 amino acids. CDR3 DNA sequence: TGTGCCAGCAGCTACGAGATAACGCAGTATTTT. Its protein product is CASSYEITQYF. The whole variable domain, filled in from reference TRBV7-2 and TRBJ2-3, reads GAGVSQSPSNKVTEKGKDVELRCDPISGHTALYWYRQSLGQGLEFLIYFQGNSAPDKSGLPSDRFSAERTGGSVSTLTIQRTQQEDSAVYLCASSYEITQYFGPGTRLTVL.

V gene TRBV2 combines with J gene TRBJ1-4, with unresolved D. Trimming left V 0 bases short and J 12 bases short, with 14 bases between. CDR1 and CDR2 (germline): SNHLY, FYNNEI. The CDR3 has 14 amino acids. For the CDR3, the DNA is TGTGCCAGCAGTGAAGCGCGGGCTTTAGGCGAACTGTTTTTT. This sequence encodes CASSEARALGELFF. Full variable domain (rest looked up from reference TRBV2 and TRBJ1-4): EPEVTQTPSHQVTQMGQEVILRCVPISNHLYFYWYRQILGQKVEFLVSFYNNEISEKSEIFDDQFSVERPDGSNFTLKIRSTKLEDSAMYFCASSEARALGELFFGSGTQLSVL.

The chain couples TRBV6-8 to TRBJ1-6; D perhaps matches TRBD1 (6 bases). Germline CDR1 reads MNHGY; CDR2 reads SAAAGT. The CDR3 has 17 amino acids. V was pared by 6 bases and J by 0 bases, with 15 bases between. CDR3 loop: CASRHRVVGSYNSPLHF. In DNA, the CDR3 is TGTGCCAGCAGACACAGGGTGGTCGGCTCCTATAATTCACCCCTCCACTTT.

The gene calls are TRBV11-3 and TRBJ2-5; D is unresolved. The J call may be in error: the DNA end matches TRBJ2-7 better. Germline values: CDR1 SGHNT, CDR2 YENEEA. CDR3 length: 13 residues. The CDR3 reads CASSLEDSYEQYF. CDR3 nucleotides: TGTGCCAGCAGCTTAGAGGACTCCTACGAGCAGTACTTC.

This clone was observed a handful of times. The chain recombines TRBV5-1 with TRBJ1-1, with 7 nucleotides matching TRBD1. The CDR3 totals 14 residues. V lost 0 bases and J lost 5; bases outside the gene matches: 4. Germline CDR1 and CDR2: SGHRS and YFSETQ. The chain's CDR3 is CASSLGQGRTEAFF. For the CDR3, the DNA is TGCGCCAGCAGCTTGGGACAGGGAAGGACTGAAGCTTTCTTT.

The rearrangement joins TRBV28 to TRBJ1-5, with 8 bases lining up with TRBD1. Germline trimming cut 5 bases from V and 4 bases from J; bases unmatched to any gene: 7. Germline V gene data show CDR1 as MDHEN and CDR2 as SYDVKM. This CDR3 comprises 15 residues. Written as DNA, the CDR3 is TGTGCCAGCAGTCGTGACAGGGGCCGGAATCAGCCCCAGCATTTT. Translation gives CASSRDRGRNQPQHF.

The V and J genes are TRBV30 and TRBJ1-2; the match to TRBD1 covers 10 bases. The CDR3 covers 14 residues. The trim removed 0 bases at V and 10 bases at J, leaving 8 bases unmatched. Germline V gives CDR1 GTSNPN, CDR2 SVGIG (reference sequence). The CDR3 DNA follows: TGTGCCTGGAGTGTAGAAACGGGACAGGGGAACTACACCTTC. It yields the protein CAWSVETGQGNYTF.

The chain is built from TRBV19 and TRBJ2-2; TRBD1 matches at 8 bases. V dropped 6 bases and J dropped 4; count of bases not matched to a gene: 4. The CDR3 runs to 14 residues. Germline loops: CDR1 LNHDA, CDR2 SQIVND (reference sequence). The CDR3 nucleotides read TGTGCCAGTAGCGACAGGGGAATCACCGGGGAGCTGTTTTTT. This sequence encodes CASSDRGITGELFF.

The chain joins TRBV18 to TRBJ1-2; weak D call: TRBD1 (5 bases). V lost 3 bases, J lost 4 bases, and 12 bases lay in between. Germline lookup yields CDR1 KGHSH and CDR2 LQKENI. This CDR3 is 14 amino acids long. CDR3 residues: CASSPGGDGYGYTF. CDR3 DNA sequence: TGTGCCAGCTCACCCGGAGGGGACGGCTATGGCTACACCTTC.

V usage is TRBV5-6 and J usage is TRBJ1-5; a weak D match, TRBD1 (6 bases). The CDR3 is 17 residues long. V dropped 0 bases and J dropped 4 bases, with 17 bases sitting between them. Germline V CDR1 and CDR2: SGHDT, YYEEEE. This chain's CDR3 is CASSLDGAGALNQPQHF. In DNA, the CDR3 is TGTGCCAGCAGCTTGGATGGGGCAGGGGCATTGAATCAGCCCCAGCATTTT.

V is TRBV9 and J is TRBJ2-5; 10 nucleotides align to TRBD2. This CDR3 contains 15 residues. Per germline, CDR1 SGDLS and CDR2 YYNGEE. V trimming: 2 bases; J trimming: 5 bases; junction bases outside the gene matches: 6. The CDR3 DNA follows: TGTGCCAGCAGCGTCAGCGGGGGGGCCATGGAGACCCAGTACTTC. Its translation is CASSVSGGAMETQYF.

This clone was counted between two and nine times. The rearrangement links TRBV28 to TRBJ1-5; 10 bases are shared with TRBD1. Per germline, CDR1 MDHEN and CDR2 SYDVKM. This CDR3 has 14 residues. Germline trimming cut 10 bases from V and 6 bases from J; bases unmatched to any gene: 9. Written as DNA, the CDR3 is TGTGCCACCTTAGACAGGGGGCCACCTCAGCCCCAGCATTTT. Its translation is CATLDRGPPQPQHF.

This clone has more than one count but fewer than ten. J is TRBJ2-5 and V is TRBV2, with 8 bases that match TRBD2. Losses at the gene ends were 4 bases for V and 5 bases for J; bases not matched to a gene: 9. This CDR3 has 15 amino acids. Germline V gene data show CDR1 as SNHLY and CDR2 as FYNNEI. The CDR3 DNA reads as TGTGCCAGCAGTGCATTAGGACTAGCTGTGGAGACCCAGTACTTC. Protein: CASSALGLAVETQYF.

The chain has TRBV5-4 and TRBJ2-5; tentatively, D is TRBD1 (6 bases). CDR1 SGHNT and CDR2 YYREEE come from the germline V gene (reference sequence). Trimming removed 0 bases at V and 2 bases at J, with 8 bases between. This CDR3 has 14 residues. Here the CDR3 reads CASSLGQGQETQYF. In DNA form, the CDR3 reads TGTGCCAGCAGCTTGGGGCAGGGGCAAGAGACCCAGTACTTC.